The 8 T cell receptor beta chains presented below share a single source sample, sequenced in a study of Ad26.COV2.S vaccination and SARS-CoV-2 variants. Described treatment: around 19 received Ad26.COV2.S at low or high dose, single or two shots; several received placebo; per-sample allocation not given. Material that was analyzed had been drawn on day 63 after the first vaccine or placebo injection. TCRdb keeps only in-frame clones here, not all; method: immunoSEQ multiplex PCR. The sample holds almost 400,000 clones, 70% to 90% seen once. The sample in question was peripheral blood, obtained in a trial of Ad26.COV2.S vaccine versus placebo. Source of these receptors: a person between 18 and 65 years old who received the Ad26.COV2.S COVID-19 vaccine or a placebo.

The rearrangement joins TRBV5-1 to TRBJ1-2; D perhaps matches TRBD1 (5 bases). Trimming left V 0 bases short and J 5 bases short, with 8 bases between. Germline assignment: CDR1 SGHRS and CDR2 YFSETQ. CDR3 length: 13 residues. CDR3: CASSLEGKYGYTF. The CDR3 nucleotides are TGCGCCAGCAGCTTGGAGGGGAAGTATGGCTACACCTTC.

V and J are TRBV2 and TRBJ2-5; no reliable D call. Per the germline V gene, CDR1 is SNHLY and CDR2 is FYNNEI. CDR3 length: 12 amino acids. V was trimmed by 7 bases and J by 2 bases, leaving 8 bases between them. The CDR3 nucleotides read TGTGCCAGCACTCGACTGCAAGAGACCCAGTACTTC. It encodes CASTRLQETQYF.

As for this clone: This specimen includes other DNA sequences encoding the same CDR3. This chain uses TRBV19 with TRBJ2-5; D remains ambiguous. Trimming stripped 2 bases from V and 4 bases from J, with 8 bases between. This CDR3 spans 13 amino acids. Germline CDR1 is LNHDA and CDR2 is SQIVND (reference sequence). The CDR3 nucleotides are TGTGCCAGTAGTATAAGGGTACGAGAGACCCAGTACTTC. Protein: CASSIRVRETQYF. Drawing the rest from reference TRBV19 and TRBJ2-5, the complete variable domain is DGGITQSPKYLFRKEGQNVTLSCEQNLNHDAMYWYRQDPGQGLRLIYYSQIVNDFQKGDIAEGYSVSREKKESFPLTVTSAQKNPTAFYLCASSIRVRETQYFGPGTRLLVL.

The CDR3 region has the DNA TGTGCCAGCAGCTCCCAGCGATGGGGACAGACTAATAATTCACCCCTCCACTTT. Its protein is CASSSQRWGQTNNSPLHF. The chain uses TRBV11-2 and TRBJ1-6, with 7 bases lining up with TRBD1. Germline V gene lookup returns CDR1 SGHAT and CDR2 FQNNGV. The CDR3 totals 18 residues. The V segment lost 4 bases and the J segment 5 bases; nucleotides outside the gene matches: 14. Together with reference TRBV11-2 and TRBJ1-6, the CDR3 gives the full variable domain: EAGVAQSPRYKIIEKRQSVAFWCNPISGHATLYWYQQILGQGPKLLIQFQNNGVVDDSQLPKDRFSAERLKGVDSTLKIQPAKLEDSAVYLCASSSQRWGQTNNSPLHFGNGTRLTVT.

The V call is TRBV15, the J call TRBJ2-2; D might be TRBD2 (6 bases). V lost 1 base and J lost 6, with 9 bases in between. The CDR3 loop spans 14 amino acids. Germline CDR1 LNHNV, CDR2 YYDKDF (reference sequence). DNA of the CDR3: TGTGCCACCAGCAGAGTCGGGGGATCCGGGGAGCTGTTTTTT. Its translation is CATSRVGGSGELFF.

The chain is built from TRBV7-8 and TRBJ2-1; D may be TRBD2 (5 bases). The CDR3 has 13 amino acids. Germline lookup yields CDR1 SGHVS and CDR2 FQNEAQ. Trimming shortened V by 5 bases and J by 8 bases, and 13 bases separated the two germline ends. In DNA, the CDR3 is TGTGCCAGCAGCCGTGGACTGGAGGATGAGCAGTTCTTC. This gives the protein CASSRGLEDEQFF.

The CDR3 coding sequence is TGTGCCAGCAGCCACAGTCCAGGCACTGAAGCTTTCTTT. Encoded protein: CASSHSPGTEAFF. This chain joins TRBV12-3 or TRBV12-4 and TRBJ1-1, with D unclear. This CDR3 contains 13 residues. The germline V and J ends were trimmed by 6 bases and 4 bases, with 12 bases remaining between them.

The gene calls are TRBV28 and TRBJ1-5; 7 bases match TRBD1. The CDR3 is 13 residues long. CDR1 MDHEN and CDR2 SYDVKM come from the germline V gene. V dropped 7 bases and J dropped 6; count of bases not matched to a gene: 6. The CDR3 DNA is TGTGCCAGCACTACAGGGGATAGTCAGCCCCAGCATTTT. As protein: CASTTGDSQPQHF.